These 8 T cell receptor beta chains share one sample of origin, sequenced in a study of PD-1 blockade in classical Hodgkin lymphoma. Produced via immunoSEQ multiplex PCR; TCRdb's table is partial and in-frame only. There are roughly 28,000 clones in the sample; 60% to 75% occur only once, and approximately 24% lies in the top ten. All the patients suffered relapse after autologous stem cell transplantation, and brentuximab vedotin exposure differed. This specimen was peripheral blood mononuclear cells (PBMCs), taken before the second cycle of nivolumab. These receptors came from a human donor with classical Hodgkin lymphoma.

V usage is TRBV7-8 and J usage is TRBJ1-2, with D possibly TRBD1 on 5 matching bases. CDR3 size: 16 residues. V dropped 5 bases and J dropped 4 bases, with 20 bases sitting between them. Germline values: CDR1 SGHVS, CDR2 FQNEAQ. The DNA of the CDR3 is TGTGCCAGCAGCCGCTCTCCGGGGCAGGGCGGCTATGGCTACACCTTC. Its protein product is CASSRSPGQGGYGYTF.

In this sample, this clone turned up a few times. The chain couples TRBV6-6 to TRBJ2-5; no clear D gene. The CDR3 contains 11 residues. Germline-derived CDR1 and CDR2 are MNHNY and SVGAGI (reference sequence). V lost 6 bases and J lost 4, with 6 bases in between. The DNA of the CDR3 is TGTGCCAGCAGGACCCGAGAGACCCAGTACTTC. It is translated as CASRTRETQYF.

The chain uses TRBV9 and TRBJ2-2, with 7 bases aligning to TRBD1. V lost 3 bases and J lost 7; bases outside the gene matches: 12. Per the germline V gene, CDR1 is SGDLS and CDR2 is YYNGEE. This CDR3 contains 16 residues. CDR3 region: CASSERGDRVHGELFF. For the CDR3, the DNA is TGTGCCAGCAGCGAGAGAGGTGACAGGGTACACGGGGAGCTGTTTTTT.

The J gene is TRBJ2-3, the V gene TRBV29-1; D unresolved. The CDR3 has 13 amino acids. Germline-derived CDR1 and CDR2 are SQVTM and ANQGSEA. V was cut by 6 bases and J by 2 bases, with 12 bases left in between. In DNA, the CDR3 is TGCAGCGTGTCCACGGGTTCCACAGATACGCAGTATTTT. Its translation: CSVSTGSTDTQYF.

The chain carries TRBV7-6 and TRBJ2-2; possible D gene TRBD2, 6 bases. The CDR3 extends over 16 amino acids. Germline V CDR1 and CDR2: SGHVS, FNYEAQ. V shed 5 bases and J shed 5 bases, with 18 bases lying between them. CDR3 residues: CASSLRDSIRTGELFF. CDR3 sequence (DNA): TGTGCCAGCAGCCTCCGGGACTCGATAAGGACCGGGGAGCTGTTTTTT.

Comments on this clone: This may stem from a read error, because a much larger clone lies one nucleotide away. This rearrangement joins TRBV4-3 to TRBJ2-2; TRBD2 agrees at 9 bases. The CDR3 runs to 18 residues. The J segment lost 4 bases and the V segment lost 0 bases, leaving 9 bases of the junction unmatched. Germline values: CDR1 LGHNA, CDR2 YSLEER. The CDR3 loop is CASSQDRCGGDVTGELFF. The CDR3 coding sequence is TGCGCCAGCAGCCAAGACAGGTGCGGGGGGGACGTCACCGGGGAGCTGTTTTTT.

The CDR3 DNA sequence: TGTGCCAGCAGCTTAGAAGGGGCCAACGTCCTGACTTTC. It specifies CASSLEGANVLTF. The chain is built from TRBV7-2 and TRBJ2-6; D call uncertain. V lost 1 base and J 4 bases, leaving 2 bases between the germline ends. Germline V gene lookup returns CDR1 SGHTA and CDR2 FQGNSA. CDR3 length equals 13 residues.

The CDR3 loop reads CATAGGPHVTDTQYF. The CDR3 coding sequence is TGTGCCACCGCAGGGGGCCCACACGTCACAGATACGCAGTATTTT. The chain joins TRBV28 to TRBJ2-3; 8 nucleotides align to TRBD1. This CDR3 has 15 residues. J was trimmed by 2 bases and V by 10 bases; bases with no gene match: 11. Germline CDR1 MDHEN, CDR2 SYDVKM.